This is a list of T cell receptor beta chains from one sample in a study of T cells after yellow fever vaccination. TCRdb reprocessed the 5' RACE reads via MiXCR and lists one record per CDR3 protein. Altogether 450,000 to 650,000 distinct CDR3 sequences are present, about 13% being singletons, with the ten largest covering more than 13%. The source was PBMCs, collected on the day of the yellow fever booster vaccination. Receptors originate from a young man who received the YFV17D yellow fever vaccine. Both conserved end residues are part of each CDR3. The D gene is left open where the match is weak. Size values are once, few and many counts, or a class for expanded clones, and some rows have none.

j_call v_call d_call clone_size cdr3_nt cdr3_aa
TRBJ2-5 TRBV6-2/TRBV6-3 - - TGTGCCAGCAGTCCGTCAGGGAGGCAAGAGACCCAGTACTTC CASSPSGRQETQYF
TRBJ2-1 TRBV24-1 TRBD2 many TGTGCCACCAGTGATTTCGGGAGGCAATACAATGAGCAGTTCTTC CATSDFGRQYNEQFF
TRBJ2-2 TRBV4-3 - - TGCGCCAGCAGTGCTGTAATATCCGGGGAGCTGTTTTTT CASSAVISGELFF
TRBJ2-1 TRBV9 TRBD2 - TGTGCCAGCAGCACCCTAGATAGCGGGAGGCTGGCTGGGCCCTACAATGAGCAGTTCTTC CASSTLDSGRLAGPYNEQFF
TRBJ2-1 TRBV5-1 TRBD2 - TGCGCCAGCAGCTCCCATAGCGGGAGGGCCGACAATGAGCAGTTCTTC CASSSHSGRADNEQFF
TRBJ2-7 TRBV5-1 TRBD1 few TGCGCCAGCAGCCCCCGACAGGACAGGTCCCACGAGCAGTACTTC CASSPRQDRSHEQYF
TRBJ2-1 TRBV20-1 TRBD2 - TGCAGTGCTAGTTCCAGCGGGACCCCCCCCGGACAGTTCTTC CSASSSGTPPGQFF
TRBJ2-2 TRBV27 TRBD2 few TGTGCCAGTCGCCTAGCGGGAGAATTTGGCGGGGAGCTGTTTTTT CASRLAGEFGGELFF
TRBJ2-1 TRBV20-1 TRBD2 - TGCAGTGCTTATTCTAGCGGGAAAGACAATGAGCAGTTCTTC CSAYSSGKDNEQFF
TRBJ2-7 TRBV29-1 TRBD1 few TGCAGCGTACTCCGGGACAGGGGTTACGAGCAGTACTTC CSVLRDRGYEQYF
TRBJ2-7 TRBV12-3/TRBV12-4 - few TGTGCCACGCAACGGGGCGGGCGTACCTACGAGCAGTACTTC CATQRGGRTYEQYF
TRBJ2-2 TRBV2 - once TGTGCCAGCAAGAATAGCGGCCACACCGGGGAGCTGTTTTTT CASKNSGHTGELFF
TRBJ2-1 TRBV12-3/TRBV12-4 - few TGTGCCAGCAGTCGGAATACAGCCTCGGGATTCAATGAGCAGTTCTTC CASSRNTASGFNEQFF
TRBJ1-3 TRBV18 - few TGTGCCAGCTCGCCCGGACTGGGAAACACCATATATTTT CASSPGLGNTIYF
TRBJ2-7 TRBV27 - - TGTGCCAGCAGTTTGGGCGGAACAGGCGACGAGCAGTACTTC CASSLGGTGDEQYF
TRBJ1-1 TRBV27 TRBD1 few TGTGCCAGCAGGAAGGGGGCGAGCACTGAAGCTTTCTTT CASRKGASTEAFF
TRBJ1-6 TRBV29-1 - few TGCAGCGTGGGGGGAGAGAGCGGTGACTATAATTCACCCCTCCACTTT CSVGGESGDYNSPLHF
TRBJ2-3 TRBV7-3 TRBD2 few TGTGCCAGCAGCGCGAGACTAGCGGGAGCCGCAGATACGCAGTATTTT CASSARLAGAADTQYF
TRBJ2-5 TRBV18 - many TGTGCCAGCAGCCCTGGGGGCCAAGAGACCCAGTACTTC CASSPGGQETQYF
TRBJ1-3 TRBV20-1 - few TGCAGTGCTAGAGATCCTCACTTCTCTGGAAACACCATATATTTT CSARDPHFSGNTIYF
TRBJ2-2 TRBV6-1 TRBD1 - TGTGCCAGCAGGATGGGACAGATGAACACCGGGGAGCTGTTTTTT CASRMGQMNTGELFF
TRBJ2-1 TRBV7-2 - - TGTGCCAGCAGCTTGGGTGGCAGCAGTGAGCAGTTCTTC CASSLGGSSEQFF
TRBJ1-5 TRBV12-3/TRBV12-4 - - TGTGCCAGCAGGCCGAGTAACGGCAATCAGCCCCAGCATTTT CASRPSNGNQPQHF
TRBJ2-1 TRBV20-1 TRBD2 few TGCAGTGCTCTCCAGTTCGGGCGGGAGTTGGCGGGAAATGAGCAGTTCTTC CSALQFGRELAGNEQFF
TRBJ2-1 TRBV20-1 TRBD2 - TGCAGTGCTAGCCTACTAGCGGTGAACAATGAGCAGTTCTTC CSASLLAVNNEQFF
TRBJ1-1 TRBV7-8 - - TGTGCCAGCAGCTTAGCCCCCAGGGGGAACACTGAAGCTTTCTTT CASSLAPRGNTEAFF
TRBJ2-3 TRBV7-6 - few TGTGCCAGCAGCGACGAGGGGGGGGTGCCGTATTTT CASSDEGGVPYF
TRBJ2-1 TRBV27 - many TGTGCCAGCAGCTTAGGACAGTCCTACAATGAGCAGTTCTTC CASSLGQSYNEQFF
TRBJ1-2 TRBV20-1 - few TGCAGTGCCGCCCCCCTCGGCACAACTCCGGTCGGCTACACCTTC CSAAPLGTTPVGYTF
TRBJ2-3 TRBV19 - - TGTGCCAGTAGTGGTATCAGGGGTGTGAGCACAGATACGCAGTATTTT CASSGIRGVSTDTQYF
TRBJ2-5 TRBV5-1 TRBD2 - TGCGCCAGCAGCCAGGGGACTAGGGGAGAGACCCAGTACTTC CASSQGTRGETQYF
TRBJ2-1 TRBV19 - - TGTGCCAGTACGGTCAGGGGCTACAATGAGCAGTTCTTC CASTVRGYNEQFF
TRBJ2-7 TRBV7-2 - many TGTGCCAGCAGCACCAGAATCGAGCAGTACTTC CASSTRIEQYF
TRBJ2-2 TRBV9 - few TGTGCCAGCAGCGTAGGGGCGGGAACGAACACCGGGGAGCTGTTTTTT CASSVGAGTNTGELFF
TRBJ2-7 TRBV12-3/TRBV12-4 TRBD1 few TGTGCCAGCAGTTTGCCCTCCGGGACAGGCAACTACGAGCAGTACTTC CASSLPSGTGNYEQYF
TRBJ2-1 TRBV5-1 - - TGCGCCAGCAGCCAGCTCGGGGTTGTCTTGTTC CASSQLGVVLF
TRBJ2-3 TRBV7-9 - few TGTGCCAGCAGCCCGGAACGGGGCAGCACAGATACGCAGTATTTT CASSPERGSTDTQYF
TRBJ2-3 TRBV4-2 TRBD1 few TGTGCCAGCAGCCAAGTAGGACAGGGGAACACAGATACGCAGTATTTT CASSQVGQGNTDTQYF
TRBJ2-5 TRBV5-6 - few TGTGCCAGCAGCTTGGGACGGGGGCACGAGACCCAGTACTTC CASSLGRGHETQYF
TRBJ2-3 TRBV25-1 - - TGTGCCAGCAGTGAATATGACACAGATACGCAGTATTTT CASSEYDTDTQYF
TRBJ2-1 TRBV5-5 - medium-sized TGTGCCAGCAGCTTTCGGGGCTCCTACAATGAGCAGTTCTTC CASSFRGSYNEQFF
TRBJ2-7 TRBV6-5 TRBD2 few TGTGCCAGCAGTTCCCCCCCCCCTCACCATAGCGGGACCATCGAGCAGTACTTC CASSSPPPHHSGTIEQYF
TRBJ2-5 TRBV20-1 - few TGCAGTGCGGCCAGGAAGAGCCAAGAGACCCAGTACTTC CSAARKSQETQYF